The present T cell receptor (beta chain) was sequenced within a study of T-cell memory formation after mild COVID-19. Overall study results and limits: Whereas later expanders leaned CD4+, clones contracting day 15 to 85 showed a balanced CD4/CD8 makeup. Some SARS-CoV-2-responding clones were already detected in memory before infection.

The CDR3 runs 14 residues. Germline-derived CDR1 and CDR2 are SGHRS and YFSETQ. The V end was cut by 3 bases, the J end by 1 base, with 10 bases between. In regard to this clonotype: Its antigen is as yet unknown.

A 5'RACE reaction primed in the constant segment made cDNA libraries of TCR alpha and TCR beta, and these carried sample barcodes and UMIs. Each CDR3 protein is one row after TCRdb ran MiXCR on the 5' RACE reads. The sample includes 200,000 to 300,000 distinct CDR3 sequences, over 15% seen only once; the top ten take around 20%. The chain links TRBV5-1 to TRBJ2-5; D unresolved. The receptor's source is a man in his late teens or twenties who had mild COVID-19 (a few samples of this study predate the infection). Cell type and time point are not known. What was sequenced was PBMCs or a T cell subset sorted from them (not recorded which). DNA for the CDR3: TGCGCCAGCAGCTCCCAAGACGCCCAAGAGACCCAGTACTTC. It translates to CASSSQDAQETQYF.